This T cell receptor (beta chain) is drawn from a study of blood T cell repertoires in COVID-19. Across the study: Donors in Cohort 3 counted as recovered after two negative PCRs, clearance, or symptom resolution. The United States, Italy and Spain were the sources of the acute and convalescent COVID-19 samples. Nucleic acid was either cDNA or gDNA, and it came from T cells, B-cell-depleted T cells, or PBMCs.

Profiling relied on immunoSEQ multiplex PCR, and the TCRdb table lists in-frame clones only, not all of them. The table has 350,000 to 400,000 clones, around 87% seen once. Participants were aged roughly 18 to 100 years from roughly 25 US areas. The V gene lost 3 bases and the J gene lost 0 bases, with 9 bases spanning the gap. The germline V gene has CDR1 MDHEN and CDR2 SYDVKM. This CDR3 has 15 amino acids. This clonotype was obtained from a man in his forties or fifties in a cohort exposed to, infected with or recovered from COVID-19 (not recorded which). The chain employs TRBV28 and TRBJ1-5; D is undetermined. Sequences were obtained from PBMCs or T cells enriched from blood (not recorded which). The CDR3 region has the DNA TGTGCCAGCAGTTTGCGGGCACTTAGCAATCAGCCCCAGCATTTT. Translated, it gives CASSLRALSNQPQHF.